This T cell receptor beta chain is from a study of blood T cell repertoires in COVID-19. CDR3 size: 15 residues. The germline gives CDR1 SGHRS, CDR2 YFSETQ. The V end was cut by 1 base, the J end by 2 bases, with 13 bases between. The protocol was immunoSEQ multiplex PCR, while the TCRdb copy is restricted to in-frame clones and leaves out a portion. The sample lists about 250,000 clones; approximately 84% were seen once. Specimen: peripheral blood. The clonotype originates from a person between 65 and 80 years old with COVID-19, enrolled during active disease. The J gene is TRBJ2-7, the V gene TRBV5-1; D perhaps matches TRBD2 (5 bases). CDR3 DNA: TGCGCCAGCAGCTTGTCTGAGGGTAGAACCTACGAGCAGTACTTC. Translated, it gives CASSLSEGRTYEQYF. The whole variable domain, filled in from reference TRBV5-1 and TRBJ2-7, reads KAGVTQTPRYLIKTRGQQVTLSCSPISGHRSVSWYQQTPGQGLQFLFEYFSETQRNKGNFPGRFSGRQFSNSRSEMNVSTLELGDSALYLCASSLSEGRTYEQYFGPGTRLTVT.